These T cell receptor beta chains were read from a single sample in a study of CD8 T cells in ankylosing spondylitis. TCRdb re-called the 5' RACE reads through MiXCR, storing one row per CDR3 protein. The sample lists more than 150,000 distinct CDR3 sequences, around a tenth occurring once. Specimen: blood, either unsorted or a sorted T cell fraction (not recorded which). These receptors were obtained from a male donor with ankylosing spondylitis or in good health (not recorded which). CDR3s include the opening cysteine and the closing phenylalanine or tryptophan. D genes are given only for firm matches. Expanded clones get a size class; other rows say once, few or many, or leave the size out.

v_gene	d_gene	abundance	j_gene	CDR3aa	CDR3nt
TRBV20-1	TRBD1	many	TRBJ2-3	CSARDWGQGADTQYF	TGCAGTGCTAGAGATTGGGGACAGGGAGCAGATACGCAGTATTTT
TRBV6-1	NA	many	TRBJ2-2	CASSLSRASNTGELFF	TGTGCCAGCAGCCTTTCTAGGGCGTCGAACACCGGGGAGCTGTTTTTT
TRBV20-1	TRBD1	many	TRBJ1-1	CSARDEWTGKAEAFF	TGCAGTGCTAGAGATGAGTGGACAGGGAAAGCTGAAGCTTTCTTT
TRBV6-5	TRBD1	many	TRBJ1-5	CASSSPTGTESVPQHF	TGTGCCAGCAGTTCACCCACCGGGACAGAATCTGTTCCCCAGCATTTT
TRBV6-1	NA	many	TRBJ2-1	CASRAVDEQFF	TGTGCCAGCAGGGCTGTTGATGAGCAGTTCTTC
TRBV27	TRBD1	few	TRBJ1-4	CASASTGLREKLFF	TGTGCCAGCGCGTCGACAGGGTTACGGGAAAAACTGTTTTTT
TRBV30	NA	NA	TRBJ2-3	CACQRTISETQYF	TGTGCCTGTCAACGGACTATAAGTGAGACGCAGTATTTT
TRBV7-2	NA	NA	TRBJ1-6	CASSQSVTGSSPLHF	TGTGCCAGCAGCCAATCGGTGACAGGCAGTTCACCCCTCCACTTT
TRBV6-1	TRBD1	many	TRBJ2-1	CASRDRGVKQFF	TGTGCCAGCCGGGACAGGGGGGTAAAGCAGTTCTTC
TRBV5-4	NA	few	TRBJ2-7	CASSTWGSHEQYF	TGTGCCAGCAGCACCTGGGGTAGCCACGAGCAGTACTTC
TRBV29-1	NA	many	TRBJ1-4	CSVEHGEKLFF	TGCAGCGTTGAACACGGAGAAAAACTGTTTTTT
TRBV29-1	NA	many	TRBJ2-3	CSVDGRTSTDTQYF	TGCAGCGTTGACGGTAGGACGAGCACAGATACGCAGTATTTT
TRBV2	TRBD1	many	TRBJ2-2	CASSEPGTGTGELFF	TGTGCCAGCAGTGAACCCGGGACAGGGACCGGGGAGCTGTTTTTT
TRBV29-1	TRBD1	NA	TRBJ1-5	CSVRTGGGSNQPQHF	TGCAGCGTTCGGACAGGCGGCGGTAGCAATCAGCCCCAGCATTTT
TRBV10-2	TRBD2	many	TRBJ2-3	CASSESGTGPDTQYF	TGCGCCAGCAGTGAGAGCGGGACGGGACCAGATACGCAGTATTTT
TRBV15	NA	many	TRBJ1-1	CATSERDTEAFF	TGTGCCACCAGCGAAAGGGATACTGAAGCTTTCTTT
TRBV5-1	TRBD1	few	TRBJ1-6	CASTATPGGTNSPLHF	TGCGCCAGCACGGCTACCCCAGGGGGCACGAATTCACCCCTCCACTTT
TRBV6-1	NA	many	TRBJ2-7	CASSLLRGNVYEQYF	TGTGCCAGCAGTCTTCTTAGAGGCAATGTCTACGAGCAGTACTTC
TRBV14	TRBD1	NA	TRBJ2-7	CASSQDGRGWYEQYF	TGTGCCAGCAGCCAAGACGGCAGGGGGTGGTACGAGCAGTACTTC
TRBV28	TRBD2	many	TRBJ2-2	CASSFLAGNTGELFF	TGTGCCAGCAGCTTTCTAGCGGGGAACACCGGGGAGCTGTTTTTT